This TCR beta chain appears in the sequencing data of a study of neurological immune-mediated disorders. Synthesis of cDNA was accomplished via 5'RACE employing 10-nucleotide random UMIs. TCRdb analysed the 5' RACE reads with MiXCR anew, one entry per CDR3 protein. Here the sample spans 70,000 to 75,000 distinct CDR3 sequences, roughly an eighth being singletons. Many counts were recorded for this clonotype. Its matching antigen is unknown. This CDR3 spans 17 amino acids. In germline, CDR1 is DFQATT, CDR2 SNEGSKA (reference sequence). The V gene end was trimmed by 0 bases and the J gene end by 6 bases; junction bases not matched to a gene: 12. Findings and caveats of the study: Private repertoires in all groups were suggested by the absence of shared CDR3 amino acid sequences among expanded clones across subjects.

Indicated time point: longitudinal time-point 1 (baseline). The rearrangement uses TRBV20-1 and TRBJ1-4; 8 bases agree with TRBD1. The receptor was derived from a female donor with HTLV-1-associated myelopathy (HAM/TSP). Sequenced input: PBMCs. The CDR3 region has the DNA TGCAGTGCTAGAGATCAGGGGGCCGGGAAACTTTATGAAAAACTGTTTTTT. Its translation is CSARDQGAGKLYEKLFF.